Sequencing of this T cell receptor (beta chain) was carried out in a study of shared clonotypes between healthy human individuals. On sorted subsets, replicate PCRs used about 200 ng DNA, or some 28,000 T cell genomes. The method was immunoSEQ multiplex PCR; TCRdb's version includes in-frame clones alone and lacks a portion of them. This sample has some 2,000,000 clones, with 85% to 95% found just once. Whole-study results and caveats: It was observed that 5% to 6% of naive CD4 clonotypes were shared across a handful of donors.

Note on this clone: Its antigen is unidentified.

CDR1 SGHRS and CDR2 YFSETQ come from the germline V gene. Trimming shortened V by 2 bases and J by 1 base, and 12 bases separated the two germline ends. This CDR3 is built from 15 residues. The clonotype was recovered from a man between 18 and 29 years old in good health. The sequenced sample consisted of naive CD4+ T cells sorted from blood. Described subset: CD45RA+ positively selected. V and J are TRBV5-1 and TRBJ2-5, with D maybe TRBD1 (6 bases). DNA of the CDR3: TGCGCCAGCAGCTTTACCGGGACACTCCAAGAGACCCAGTACTTC. Translation gives CASSFTGTLQETQYF. Filled out from reference TRBV5-1 and TRBJ2-5, the complete variable domain reads KAGVTQTPRYLIKTRGQQVTLSCSPISGHRSVSWYQQTPGQGLQFLFEYFSETQRNKGNFPGRFSGRQFSNSRSEMNVSTLELGDSALYLCASSFTGTLQETQYFGPGTRLLVL.